This T cell receptor (beta chain) was documented in a study of OX40 agonist ivuxolimab in advanced cancers. Data came from immunoSEQ multiplex PCR; TCRdb stores just in-frame clones and leaves some out. The sample has about 22,000 clones, 75% to 90% seen once. Germline V gene sequence: CDR1 GTSNPN, CDR2 SVGIG (reference sequence). The CDR3 runs to 14 residues. V lost 3 bases, J lost 4 bases, and 14 bases lay in between. Sample: CD4+ or CD8+ T cells sorted from blood, taken in a trial of the OX40 agonist ivuxolimab. The receptor was isolated from an adult with an advanced solid tumor such as melanoma, head and neck, liver or kidney cancer. The V call is TRBV30, the J call TRBJ2-3; possibly TRBD1 or TRBD2 for D (5 bases each). CDR3: CAWSLGGDPDTQYF. DNA for the CDR3: TGTGCCTGGAGCCTAGGTGGGGACCCAGATACGCAGTATTTT.